The sequence of this T cell receptor beta chain was determined in a study of blood T cells in healthy people across ages. Study-wide results and limits: Expanded clonotype shifts may have been confounded, as the donors had an unknown CMV status.

Remarks on this clonotype: Its cognate antigen is unknown.

The CDR3 spans 11 residues. Germline V gene sequence: CDR1 SQVTM, CDR2 ANQGSEA. Researchers report isolating at least 6 million PBMCs per sample. Total RNA, at least 6 micrograms per sample, came from PBMCs. A second PCR, run for about 6 to 12 cycles, used a sample-barcoded 5' primer plus a J-beta primer mix. Each cDNA was tagged by a template-switch adaptor containing 12 random nucleotides. From the 5' RACE reads, TCRdb called clonotypes with MiXCR, one entry per CDR3 protein. The sample yields 630,000 or so distinct CDR3 sequences, about 28% seen once. The receptor comes from a woman at least 80 years old in good health. The chain carries TRBV29-1 and TRBJ2-4; no clear D. Near its end, the DNA agrees better with TRBJ2-5, so the J call may be wrong. Material: blood. The CDR3 DNA follows: TGCAGCGTTGAAGACCGCCAGACCCAGTACTTC. Its protein is CSVEDRQTQYF.